This T cell receptor beta chain was identified in a study of blood T cell repertoires in COVID-19. Study-wide background: Some COVID-19 samples were acute and others convalescent; all came from the United States, Italy and Spain. In each case, the material was cDNA or gDNA derived from T cells, B-cell-depleted T cells, or PBMCs.

Authors' processing steps: Estimates of nucleated cell counts were drawn from the amplification of reference gene primers. Profiling relied on immunoSEQ multiplex PCR, and the TCRdb table lists in-frame clones only, not all of them. The V and J calls and clone size are taken from that table; D and trimming were inferred from the DNA. The repertoire holds fewer than 150,000 clones, with roughly nine tenths as singletons. This clonotype originated in a man in his 70s who had recovered from COVID-19. The sample was peripheral blood.

CDR3 sequence (DNA): TGCGCCAGCAGCGATCCACAGGGTAACTACGAGCAGTACTTC. Its translation: CASSDPQGNYEQYF. V usage is TRBV5-1 and J usage is TRBJ2-7; D might be TRBD1 (6 bases). The V end was cut by 4 bases, the J end by 3 bases, with 14 bases between. This CDR3 is 14 amino acids long. Germline CDR1 reads SGHRS; CDR2 reads YFSETQ.